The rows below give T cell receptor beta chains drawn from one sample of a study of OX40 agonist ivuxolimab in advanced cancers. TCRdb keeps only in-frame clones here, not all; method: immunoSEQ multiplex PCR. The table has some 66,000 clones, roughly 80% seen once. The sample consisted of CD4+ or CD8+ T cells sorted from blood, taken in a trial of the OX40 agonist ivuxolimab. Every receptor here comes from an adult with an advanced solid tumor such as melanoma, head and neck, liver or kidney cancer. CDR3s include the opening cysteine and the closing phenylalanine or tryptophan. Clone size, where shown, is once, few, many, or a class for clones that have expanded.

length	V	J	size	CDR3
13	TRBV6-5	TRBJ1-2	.	CASSYRNRDGYTF
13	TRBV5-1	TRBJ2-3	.	CASSPGGTDTQYF
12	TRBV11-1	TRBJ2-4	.	CASSVGGNIQYF
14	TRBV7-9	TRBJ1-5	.	CASSLAGGNQPQHF
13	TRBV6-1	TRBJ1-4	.	CASKSLSRKALFF
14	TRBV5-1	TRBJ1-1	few	CASSTGTWNTEAFF
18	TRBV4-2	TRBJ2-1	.	CASSQVFGLGAAYNEQFF
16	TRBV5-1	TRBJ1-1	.	CASSLGLWQRNTEAFF
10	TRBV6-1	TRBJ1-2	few	CASREYGYTF
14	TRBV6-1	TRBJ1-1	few	CASSVEGVRTEAFF
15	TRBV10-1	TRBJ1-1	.	CASRQMTGSNTEAFF
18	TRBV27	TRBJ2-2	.	CASSFEREGLRYTGELFF
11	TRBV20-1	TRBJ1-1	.	CSARGGWGAFF
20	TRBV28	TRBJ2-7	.	CASSSTSGTSGKRSLYEQYF
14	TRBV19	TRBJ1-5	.	CASIRGGTGQPQHF
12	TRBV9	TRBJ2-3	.	CASSVEADTQYF
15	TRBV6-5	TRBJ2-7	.	CASRLGQDPIYEQYF
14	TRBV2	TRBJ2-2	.	CASSRDRGAGELFF
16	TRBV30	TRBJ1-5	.	CAWSTDWQGGNQPQHF
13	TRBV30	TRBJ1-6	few	CAWTGGADSPLHF
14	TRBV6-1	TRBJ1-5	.	CASTEGQSNQPQHF
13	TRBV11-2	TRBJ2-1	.	CASARGSPNEQFF
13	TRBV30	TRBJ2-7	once	CAWSVWGRGEQYF
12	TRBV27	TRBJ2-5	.	CASSGFEETQYF
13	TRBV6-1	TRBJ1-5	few	CASRGQNNQPQHF
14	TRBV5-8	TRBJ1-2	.	CASSLIRGDYGYTF
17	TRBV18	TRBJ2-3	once	CASSPGLAGGPGDTQYF
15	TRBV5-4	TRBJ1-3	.	CASSLGGAAGNTIYF
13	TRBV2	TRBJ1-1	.	CASSSQEDTEAFF
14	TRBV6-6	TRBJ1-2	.	CASSYQGQGYGYTF
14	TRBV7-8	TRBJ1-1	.	CASSRQTGGTEAFF
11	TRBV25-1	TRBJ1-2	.	CSTASNYGYTF
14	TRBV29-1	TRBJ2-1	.	CSVSPTGKYNEQFF
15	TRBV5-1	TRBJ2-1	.	CASSETSGSVGEQFF
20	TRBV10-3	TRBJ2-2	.	CAISPHLPRDRGHGTGELFF
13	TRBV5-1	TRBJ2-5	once	CASSLVVGGTQYF
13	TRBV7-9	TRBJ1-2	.	CASSVAGVGGYTF
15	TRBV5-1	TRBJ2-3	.	CASSFSRGDTDTQYF
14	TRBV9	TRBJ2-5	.	CASSLRQVGETQYF
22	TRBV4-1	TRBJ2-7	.	CASSHYEGDDRGSAFGSYEQYF
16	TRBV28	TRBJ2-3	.	CASSFIGGTSTDTQYF
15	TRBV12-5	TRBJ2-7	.	CASGLGTGPSYEQYF
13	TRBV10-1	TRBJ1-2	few	CASSPGGSGGYTF